Listed here is a single T cell receptor (beta chain). Its ends do not fully match the called genes, so a read error is possible. Distinct nucleotide sequences in the sample also encode this CDR3. The study ran its PCR with 60 Vbeta and 13 Jbeta primers. Clones were sequenced by immunoSEQ multiplex PCR, and TCRdb holds only the in-frame ones, with some missing. This table holds 100,000 to 150,000 clones, under 85% found once. Germline lookup yields CDR1 SGHRS and CDR2 YFSETQ. The CDR3 is made up of 16 amino acids. This sample is part of a study of cytomegalovirus exposure and HLA in healthy donors. This chain uses TRBV5-1 with TRBJ2-1; 10 nucleotides align to TRBD2. Sequenced input: PBMCs. The receptor was isolated from a human donor in good health. The CDR3: CASSFLAGGTSNEQFF. CDR3 nucleotides: TGCGCTAGCAGCTTTTTAGCGGGAGGTACTTCCAATGAGCAGTTCTTC.